A single sample gave rise to the 32 T cell receptor beta chains below, sequenced in a study of blood T cell repertoires in COVID-19. Produced via immunoSEQ multiplex PCR; TCRdb's table is partial and in-frame only. The profile shows around 380,000 clones, around 87% of them singletons. The sample was PBMCs or T cells enriched from blood (not recorded which). All receptors come from a young man who had recovered from COVID-19.

About this clone itself: The junction departs from germline at one end; a sequencing error may be responsible. V gene TRBV11-2 combines with J gene TRBJ1-5; TRBD1 is a possible D gene (5 bases). CDR3 length: 15 residues. Germline lookup yields CDR1 SGHAT and CDR2 FQNNGV. This CDR3 is CASSLDGHYYQPQHF. The CDR3 coding sequence is TGTGCCAGCAGCCTAGACGGACATTATTATCAGCCCCAGCATTTT.

Concerning this clone itself: At the DNA level, this CDR3 is encoded by other sequences in the same sample as well. CDR3 nucleotides: TGTGCCTGGAGTGTAGGCGGGGGGGCAGATACGCAGTATTTT. It yields the protein CAWSVGGGADTQYF. The gene calls are TRBV30 and TRBJ2-3; 9 bases fit TRBD2. Per the germline V gene, CDR1 is GTSNPN and CDR2 is SVGIG (reference sequence). V lost 0 bases to trimming and J lost 4 bases; unmatched junction nucleotides: 2. CDR3 length: 14 residues. The variable domain in full, completed from reference TRBV30 and TRBJ2-3, reads SQTIHQWPATLVQPVGSPLSLECTVEGTSNPNLYWYRQAAGRGLQLLFYSVGIGQISSEVPQNLSASRPQDRQFILSSKKLLLSDSGFYLCAWSVGGGADTQYFGPGTRLTVL.

This clone has just a few counts. The V gene is TRBV7-2, the J gene TRBJ2-2; maybe TRBD2 (5 bases). This CDR3 has 15 amino acids. V lost 1 base, J lost 6 bases, and 12 bases lay in between. Germline CDR1 reads SGHTA; CDR2 reads FQGNSA. In nucleotides, the CDR3 is TGTGCCAGCAGCTTAGGCCTACGGGATTCCGGGGAGCTGTTTTTT. As protein: CASSLGLRDSGELFF.

V is TRBV4-3 and J is TRBJ2-5; D may be TRBD1 (6 bases). The CDR3 loop spans 15 amino acids. V was pared by 0 bases and J by 4 bases, with 12 bases between. The germline CDR1 and CDR2 sequences are LGHNA and YSLEER. The CDR3 sequence: CASSQDPGAGETQYF. CDR3 sequence (DNA): TGCGCCAGCAGCCAAGATCCAGGGGCGGGAGAGACCCAGTACTTC.

This clone was seen only once. The rearrangement uses TRBV3-1 (or the pseudogene TRBV3-2) and TRBJ2-3; 13 bases map to TRBD2. The germline V gene has CDR1 LGHDT and CDR2 YNNKEL (reference sequence). The J segment lost 7 bases and the V segment lost 1 base, leaving 8 bases of the junction unmatched. The CDR3 has 17 amino acids. In DNA form, the CDR3 reads TGTGCCAGCAGCCAAGGGGCACTAGCGGGGGGGCCAAATACGCAGTATTTT. Translated, it gives CASSQGALAGGPNTQYF.

The chain couples TRBV12-3 or TRBV12-4 to TRBJ1-3; D is uncertain. The germline V and J ends were trimmed by 6 bases and 3 bases, with 3 bases remaining between them. This CDR3 comprises 11 residues. CDR3 DNA sequence: TGTGCCAGCAGCCATGGAAACACCATATATTTT. Protein product: CASSHGNTIYF.

This clone appeared a single time. The gene calls are TRBV18 and TRBJ1-1; 9 positions agree with TRBD1. CDR1 is KGHSH and CDR2 is LQKENI in the germline V gene. This CDR3 region has 15 residues. The V gene end was trimmed by 5 bases and the J gene end by 1 base; junction bases not matched to a gene: 5. The CDR3 DNA reads TGTGCCAGCTCATTCGGACAGGGGCGGAACACTGAAGCTTTCTTT. Its translation is CASSFGQGRNTEAFF.

J is TRBJ1-2 and V is TRBV4-2, with D maybe TRBD1 (5 bases). This CDR3 comprises 16 residues. Trimming left V 1 base short and J 0 bases short, with 12 bases between. Germline V lookup: CDR1 LGHNA, CDR2 YNFKEQ. The CDR3 DNA reads as TGTGCCAGCAGCCAAGGCACCAGGGATTCTAACTATGGCTACACCTTC. Its translation: CASSQGTRDSNYGYTF.

The chain recombines TRBV5-1 with TRBJ2-7, with 10 bases lining up with TRBD1. Germline CDR1 SGHRS, CDR2 YFSETQ. This CDR3 comprises 17 residues. Trimming cost V 0 bases and J 1 base; bases outside gene matches: 7. The chain's CDR3 is CASSLAVRTGGSYEQYF. DNA of the CDR3: TGCGCCAGCAGCTTGGCCGTTCGGACAGGGGGATCCTACGAGCAGTACTTC.

The CDR3: CASSPPLGAEAFF. The DNA for the CDR3 is TGTGCCAGCTCCCCGCCTTTAGGGGCTGAAGCTTTCTTT. This chain connects TRBV18 to TRBJ1-1; D might be TRBD1 (5 bases). Germline V gene data show CDR1 as KGHSH and CDR2 as LQKENI. Trimming shortened V by 6 bases and J by 6 bases, and 14 bases separated the two germline ends. CDR3 length: 13 residues.

Here the CDR3 DNA reads TGTGCCAGCAATGACAGGGTACGTGGCTACACCTTC. As protein: CASNDRVRGYTF. The chain combines TRBV9 with TRBJ1-2, with 7 bases aligning to TRBD1. The V segment lost 6 bases and the J segment 7 bases; nucleotides outside the gene matches: 6. This CDR3 has 12 amino acids. The germline V gene has CDR1 SGDLS and CDR2 YYNGEE.

The J gene is TRBJ2-3, the V gene TRBV12-5; weak D call: TRBD2 (6 bases). The V gene's germline CDR1 is LGHNT and CDR2 FRNRAP. V shed 5 bases and J shed 4 bases, with 19 bases lying between them. The CDR3 is 16 residues long. The CDR3 sequence: CASGPPGGLRADTQYF. In DNA form, the CDR3 reads TGTGCTAGTGGTCCCCCCGGGGGACTTAGGGCAGATACGCAGTATTTT.

The CDR3 protein is CSASVGQQFF. As DNA, the CDR3 is TGCAGTGCTAGCGTGGGGCAGCAGTTCTTC. The chain uses TRBV20-1 and TRBJ2-1, with D possibly matching TRBD1 (5 bases). V was pared by 3 bases and J by 11 bases, with 8 bases between. This CDR3 contains 10 residues. Per the germline V gene, CDR1 is DFQATT and CDR2 is SNEGSKA (reference sequence).

The chain has TRBV18 and TRBJ2-1; a possible D gene is TRBD2 (6 bases). Trimming shortened V by 5 bases and J by 3 bases, and 11 bases separated the two germline ends. From germline, CDR1 is KGHSH and CDR2 LQKENI. The CDR3 totals 14 residues. The CDR3 loop reads CASSSFGGYNEQFF. CDR3 coding DNA: TGTGCCAGCTCATCATTCGGGGGCTACAATGAGCAGTTCTTC.

The rearrangement links TRBV30 to TRBJ1-1; 7 bases match TRBD1. Germline V lookup: CDR1 GTSNPN, CDR2 SVGIG (reference sequence). The CDR3 contains 11 residues. V lost 4 bases to trimming and J lost 11 bases; unmatched junction nucleotides: 7. This CDR3 reads CAWNRGTVAFF. CDR3 DNA sequence: TGTGCCTGGAACAGGGGTACTGTCGCTTTCTTT.

This CDR3 is CASRRTSGGARDTQYF. CDR3 sequence (DNA): TGCGCCAGCAGGCGGACTAGCGGGGGGGCTAGAGATACGCAGTATTTT. The gene calls are TRBV4-1 and TRBJ2-3, with 15 nucleotides matching TRBD2. Germline V gene data show CDR1 as MGHRA and CDR2 as YSYEKL. This CDR3 comprises 16 residues. V lost 6 bases, J lost 5 bases, and 6 bases stayed unmatched.

The V call is TRBV10-2, the J call TRBJ1-6; 8 nucleotides match TRBD1. CDR3 length: 13 amino acids. V lost 6 bases to trimming and J lost 10 bases; unmatched junction nucleotides: 5. Germline assignment: CDR1 WSHSY and CDR2 SAAADI. The CDR3 protein is CASRGQGSSPLHF. The CDR3 DNA is TGCGCCAGCAGAGGACAGGGATCCTCACCCCTCCACTTT.

CDR3 loop: CASSLGPGWEQYF. CDR3 bases: TGTGCCAGCAGCTTAGGCCCAGGGTGGGAGCAGTACTTC. This chain links TRBV11-3 with TRBJ2-7, with a tentative D call TRBD1 (5 bases). The ends were cut back, 1 base at V and 7 bases at J, with 11 bases in the middle. The germline CDR1 and CDR2 sequences are SGHNT and YENEEA. The CDR3 spans 13 residues.

This sequence joins TRBV5-6 and TRBJ1-1; no reliable D call. The CDR3 has 13 residues. Germline lookup yields CDR1 SGHDT and CDR2 YYEEEE. Trimming cost V 0 bases and J 1 base, with 4 bases left between them. Here the CDR3 reads CASSLEQNTEAFF. CDR3 bases: TGTGCCAGCAGCTTGGAACAGAACACTGAAGCTTTCTTT.

The gene calls are TRBV7-3 and TRBJ2-2; tentatively, D is TRBD2 (5 bases). There are 16 residues in the CDR3. V was trimmed by 1 base and J by 4 bases, leaving 13 bases between them. The germline CDR1 and CDR2 sequences are SGHTA and FQGTGA. DNA of the CDR3: TGTGCCAGCAGCTTAAATCCCGGGATCGGCACCGGGGAGCTGTTTTTT. Translated, it gives CASSLNPGIGTGELFF. Variable domain in full (rest from reference TRBV7-3 and TRBJ2-2): GAGVSQTPSNKVTEKGKYVELRCDPISGHTALYWYRQSLGQGPEFLIYFQGTGAADDSGLPNDRFFAVRPEGSVSTLKIQRTERGDSAVYLCASSLNPGIGTGELFFGEGSRLTVL.

This clone has just one count. V is TRBV19 and J is TRBJ1-1; D is unresolved. Trimming stripped 3 bases from V and 0 bases from J, with 5 bases between. The CDR3 covers 13 residues. The germline CDR1 and CDR2 sequences are LNHDA and SQIVND (reference sequence). CDR3 region: CASSIVVNTEAFF. The CDR3 DNA reads as TGTGCCAGTAGTATTGTCGTGAACACTGAAGCTTTCTTT.

This chain links TRBV2 with TRBJ2-1; 12 nucleotides agree with TRBD2. V dropped 6 bases and J dropped 4; count of bases not matched to a gene: 4. Germline CDR1 is SNHLY and CDR2 is FYNNEI. The CDR3 is 15 residues long. For the CDR3, the DNA is TGTGCCAGCAGCTTAACTAGCGGGGGGTACAATGAGCAGTTCTTC. This translates into CASSLTSGGYNEQFF.

The chain has TRBV9 and TRBJ1-3; no firm D call. The CDR3 spans 17 residues. Germline-derived CDR1 and CDR2 are SGDLS and YYNGEE. V lost 0 bases and J 0 bases, leaving 13 bases between the germline ends. CDR3 sequence reads: CASSVGAGSYSGNTIYF. The CDR3 region has the DNA TGTGCCAGCAGCGTAGGAGCAGGATCCTACTCTGGAAACACCATATATTTT. Variable domain in full (rest from reference TRBV9 and TRBJ1-3): DSGVTQTPKHLITATGQRVTLRCSPRSGDLSVYWYQQSLDQGLQFLIQYYNGEERAKGNILERFSAQQFPDLHSELNLSSLELGDSALYFCASSVGAGSYSGNTIYFGEGSWLTVV.

This chain uses TRBV4-3 with TRBJ1-4, with D hard to call. Trimming stripped 0 bases from V and 5 bases from J, with 10 bases between. Germline V gene lookup returns CDR1 LGHNA and CDR2 YSLEER. The CDR3 loop spans 15 amino acids. CDR3: CASSQESGRNEKLFF. The CDR3 bases are TGCGCCAGCAGCCAAGAAAGCGGTCGGAATGAAAAACTGTTTTTT.

This clone was observed a few times. The rearrangement joins TRBV6-6 to TRBJ2-7; 7 positions agree with TRBD1. Per the germline V gene, CDR1 is MNHNY and CDR2 is SVGAGI (reference sequence). Trimming took 8 bases from V and 3 from J; bases not matched to a gene: 10. This CDR3 is 14 amino acids long. The CDR3 protein is CASSIGQVYYEQYF. In DNA form, the CDR3 reads TGTGCCAGCTCCATAGGACAGGTTTACTACGAGCAGTACTTC.

The chain carries TRBV18 and TRBJ1-5; D uncertain. Germline loops: CDR1 KGHSH, CDR2 LQKENI. This CDR3 contains 17 residues. The V and J ends lost 1 base and 7 bases respectively, with 20 bases between them. CDR3 DNA: TGTGCCAGCTCACCACGGGGAGACCGGTTATCGTACCAGCCCCAGCATTTT. Its translation is CASSPRGDRLSYQPQHF.

The chain combines TRBV10-3 with TRBJ1-2, with TRBD1 identical over 7 bases. This CDR3 has 13 residues. Losses at the gene ends were 3 bases for V and 6 bases for J; bases not matched to a gene: 4. Germline CDR1 and CDR2: ENHRY and SYGVKD. The CDR3 DNA reads as TGTGCCATCAGTGAAACAGGGGATCATGGCTACACCTTC. Protein: CAISETGDHGYTF.

This clone was observed a handful of times. The chain combines TRBV10-1 with TRBJ2-7, with 12 nucleotides matching TRBD1. Germline lookup yields CDR1 WNHNN and CDR2 SYGVQD (reference sequence). J was trimmed by 3 bases and V by 7 bases; bases with no gene match: 7. This CDR3 has 15 amino acids. The chain's CDR3 is CASKPGTGGSYEQYF. The CDR3 nucleotides are TGCGCCAGCAAGCCAGGGACAGGGGGCAGCTACGAGCAGTACTTC.

This clone showed up just once. The rearrangement links TRBV4-1 to TRBJ2-1; 7 bases match TRBD1. J was trimmed by 5 bases and V by 3 bases; bases with no gene match: 7. This CDR3 contains 15 residues. Germline V gene data show CDR1 as MGHRA and CDR2 as YSYEKL. As DNA, the CDR3 is TGCGCCAGCAGCCACAGAGCCGGGACAGACAATGAGCAGTTCTTC. Translated, it gives CASSHRAGTDNEQFF.

A few counts support this clone. V usage is TRBV30 and J usage is TRBJ2-1; D not certain. There are 17 residues in the CDR3. With 5 bases removed from V and 0 bases from J, the gap between germline ends came to 20 bases. Germline V gene lookup returns CDR1 GTSNPN and CDR2 SVGIG (reference sequence). CDR3 region: CAWLRLGSRSSYNEQFF. The CDR3 DNA sequence: TGTGCCTGGTTAAGATTAGGTAGTAGGAGCTCCTACAATGAGCAGTTCTTC.

The chain uses TRBV5-6 and TRBJ2-2, with 8 bases fitting TRBD1. Germline CDR1 SGHDT, CDR2 YYEEEE. CDR3 length: 15 residues. The J segment lost 6 bases and the V segment lost 4 bases, leaving 8 bases of the junction unmatched. The CDR3 reads CASSRGQGISGELFF. The CDR3 nucleotides read TGTGCCAGCAGCCGCGGACAGGGTATCTCCGGGGAGCTGTTTTTT.

J is TRBJ2-5 and V is TRBV7-8; weak D call: TRBD1 (5 bases). The CDR3 sequence is 11 residues long. Trimming left V 6 bases short and J 5 bases short, with 7 bases between. Germline lookup yields CDR1 SGHVS and CDR2 FQNEAQ. CDR3 in amino acids: CASSRGETQYF. DNA of the CDR3: TGTGCCAGCAGTAGGGGTGAGACCCAGTACTTC.